One TCR beta chain is described in this entry. The data stem from a study of T cell changes during pregnancy in multiple sclerosis. TCRdb keeps only in-frame clones here, not all; method: immunoSEQ multiplex PCR. The sample includes about 70,000 clones, approximately 94% of them seen just once. Germline CDR1 and CDR2: SQVTM and ANQGSEA. The CDR3 is 13 amino acids. V lost 7 bases and J lost 4, with 16 bases in between. This chain joins TRBV29-1 and TRBJ1-1; D is uncertain. The source material was peripheral blood, sampled in the third trimester of pregnancy. The receptor comes from a female donor with multiple sclerosis, enrolled in a pregnancy study. CDR3 in DNA: TGCAGCGCCGCCGTTGGGGAGGGCACTGAAGCTTTCTTT. It specifies CSAAVGEGTEAFF.